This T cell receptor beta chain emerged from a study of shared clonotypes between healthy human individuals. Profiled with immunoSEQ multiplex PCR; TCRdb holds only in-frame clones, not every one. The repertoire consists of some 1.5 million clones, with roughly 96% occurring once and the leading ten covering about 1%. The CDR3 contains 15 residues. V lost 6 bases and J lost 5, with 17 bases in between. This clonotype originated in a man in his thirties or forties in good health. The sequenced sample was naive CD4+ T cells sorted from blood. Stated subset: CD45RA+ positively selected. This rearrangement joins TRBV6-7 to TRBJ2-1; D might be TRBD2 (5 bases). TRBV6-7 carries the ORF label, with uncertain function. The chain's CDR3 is CASRKLGRYDNEQFF. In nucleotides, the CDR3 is TGTGCCAGCAGGAAACTAGGCAGATACGACAATGAGCAGTTCTTC.